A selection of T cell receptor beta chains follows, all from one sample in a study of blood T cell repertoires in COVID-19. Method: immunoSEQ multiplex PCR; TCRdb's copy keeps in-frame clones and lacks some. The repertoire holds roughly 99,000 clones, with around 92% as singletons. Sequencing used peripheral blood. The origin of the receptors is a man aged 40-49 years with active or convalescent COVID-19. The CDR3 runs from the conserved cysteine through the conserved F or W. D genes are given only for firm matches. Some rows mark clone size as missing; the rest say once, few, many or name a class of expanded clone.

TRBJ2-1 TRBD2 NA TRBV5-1 TGCGCCAGCAGCTTGGCTGGTAGCGGGATCCAGTTCTTC CASSLAGSGIQFF
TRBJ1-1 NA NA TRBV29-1 TGCAGCGTTTGGGAGGAGCGCGCTTTCTTT CSVWEERAFF
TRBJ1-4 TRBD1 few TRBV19 TGTGCCAGTAGTCCGGGGACAGGACTAAATAATGAAAAACTGTTTTTT CASSPGTGLNNEKLFF
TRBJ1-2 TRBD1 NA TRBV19 TGTGCCAGTAGAGAGTCCGGGACAGCCTATGGCTACACCTTC CASRESGTAYGYTF
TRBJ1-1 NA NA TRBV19 TGTGCCAGTAGTCCGATAACGGGGTACACTGAAGCTTTCTTT CASSPITGYTEAFF
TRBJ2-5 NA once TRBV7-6 TGTGCCAGCAGCTCTCTCGAAGAGACCCAGTACTTC CASSSLEETQYF
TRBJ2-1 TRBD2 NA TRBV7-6 TGTGCCAGCAGCTTAAGTGGGGGACTAGCGGGGATAAATGAGCAGTTCTTC CASSLSGGLAGINEQFF
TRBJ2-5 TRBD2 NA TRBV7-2 TGTGCCAGCAGCTGGCCGGGACTAGCGGGAGTGGAGACCCAGTACTTC CASSWPGLAGVETQYF
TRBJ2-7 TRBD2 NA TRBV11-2 TGTGCCAGCAGCTCGTTTCGGAGGGAGGGTGGCCCCCTCTTTGAGCAGTACTTC CASSSFRREGGPLFEQYF
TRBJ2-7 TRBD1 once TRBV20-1 TGCAGTGCTAGTCGAGGGGGCCTTGCATACGAGCAGTACTTC CSASRGGLAYEQYF
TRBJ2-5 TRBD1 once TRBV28 TGTGCCAGCAAGCTTGACAGGGGGTACCAAGAGACCCAGTACTTC CASKLDRGYQETQYF
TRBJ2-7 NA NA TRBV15 TGTGCCACCAGCAGAGATACCGGGGGGCTTCTGGACGAGCAGTACTTC CATSRDTGGLLDEQYF
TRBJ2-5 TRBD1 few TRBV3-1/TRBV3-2 TGTGCCAGCAGCCTCTCCGGGACAGGGGGGACCCAGTACTTC CASSLSGTGGTQYF
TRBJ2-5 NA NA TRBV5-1 TGCGCCAGCAGCTTGGGGGAGTCGGGGGAGACCCAGTACTTC CASSLGESGETQYF
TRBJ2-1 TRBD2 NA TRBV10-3 TGTGCCATCAGTGAGTCGCTGTCTAGCGGGTTCTACAATGAGCAGTTCTTC CAISESLSSGFYNEQFF
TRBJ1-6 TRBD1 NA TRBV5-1 TGCGCCAGCGACCCGGGGGACAGGGGGAATTCACCCCTCCACTTT CASDPGDRGNSPLHF
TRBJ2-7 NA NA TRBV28 TGTGCCAGCAGGCCCCAGGGTTGGGCCTACGAGCAGTACTTC CASRPQGWAYEQYF
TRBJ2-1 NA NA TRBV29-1 TGCAGCGTTGAGGGGGGGGGCGTTGCTAGCTCCTACAATGAGCAGTTCTTC CSVEGGGVASSYNEQFF
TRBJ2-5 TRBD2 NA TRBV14 TGTGCCAGCAGCCGTTGGAGGGCTAGCGGGACTTGGGAGACCCAGTACTTC CASSRWRASGTWETQYF
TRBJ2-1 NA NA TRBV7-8 TGTGCCAGCAGCCCGTATCTTGGTCCAGGGGAGAAGTTCTTC CASSPYLGPGEKFF
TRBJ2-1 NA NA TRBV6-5 TGTGCCAGCAGTAGCATAGCCTACAATGAGCAGTTCTTC CASSSIAYNEQFF
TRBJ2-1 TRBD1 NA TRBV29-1 TGCAGCGTTGCCGGGACAGGGGGGAGGAATGAGCAGTTCTTC CSVAGTGGRNEQFF
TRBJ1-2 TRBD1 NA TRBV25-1 TGTGCCAGCAGTGCAACCTTCCGGGGACAGAGCTATGGCTACACCTTC CASSATFRGQSYGYTF
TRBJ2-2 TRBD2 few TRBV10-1 TGCGCCAGCAGTGAGCTAGCGGTGGGGACCGGGGAGCTGTTTTTT CASSELAVGTGELFF